The T cell receptor beta chain under discussion was sequenced for a study of T cells in women clearing cervical HPV infection (dated by TCRdb to 2017 to 2018). The study in broad terms: Cases were about two dozen women with histologically confirmed HPV16-related CIN3 or worse, including 2 invasive cancers. The roughly 25 controls were women who cleared a single incident HPV16 infection within 12 months without developing precancer or cancer. Case blood was taken at the visit when the lesion was first identified, whereas control blood was taken when infection was no longer detected. For cases, a median interval of approximately 140 days, with an interquartile range of 90 to 200 days, was observed between lesion detection and blood sampling. Because only a few women had HLA typing data, the possibility that HLA type acted as a confounder could not be ruled out. Nested within Costa Rica's Guanacaste HPV Natural History Study, an exploratory proof-of-principle case-control study compared TCR repertoires across cervical HPV16 outcomes. Cases and controls were matched on year of sample collection and on age within five years. Cases had a median age of almost 35 years compared with roughly 37 for controls, and baseline characteristics showed no significant differences between the groups. In the parent cohort, 9,500 to 13,000 women aged 18 or older were enrolled in Guanacaste, Costa Rica, during about 1993 to 1995 and then followed for under 9 years. As quality controls, five blinded duplicates were added to each group, bringing the total to approximately 60 samples made up of 50 participants and approximately ten replicates.

Every participant had a single incident cervical HPV16 infection, and women with prevalent HPV16 infections were excluded. Cervical HPV DNA was detected by MY09/MY11 PCR, and genotyping was performed by dot-blot hybridization. About 15 mL of heparinized blood were centrifuged, and the buffy coat was aliquoted, frozen at -30°C, then stored at -80°C. QIAGEN kits were used to extract genomic DNA from the buffy coat specimens. For this clone: Its antigen remains undetermined.

Results and caveats for the whole study, not just this receptor: The cross-sectional design could not show whether the associations came before the infection or were a result of it, and neither effector/memory subsets nor HPV-specific T cells were isolated. Because the number of T cells per sample was unknown, the richness differences could reflect varying T-cell content rather than repertoire biology. Cases were distinguished from controls with an estimated AUC of 0.65 to 0.85 by random forest classifiers combining richness and V gene abundances. TCR repertoire richness was significantly higher in CIN3+ cases than in controls across sequencing depths, while evenness did not differ.

TCR beta CDR3 regions were amplified by multiplex PCR from an average of approximately 1,200 ng genomic DNA per sample using the immunoSEQ assay. To correct primer bias, the assay used a complete synthetic TCR repertoire to set an amplification baseline. Amplicons were sequenced on the Illumina platform. The study's processing was this. Sequences were error-corrected by clustering with frequency ratios and a modified nearest-neighbor algorithm, then analyzed in the immunoSEQ Analyzer with IMGT gene definitions. At each rarefaction depth, TCR richness and evenness were averaged over 20 rarefaction repeats, and samples with fewer sequences than the depth were excluded. Wilcoxon rank sum tests with FDR correction were used to compare relative abundances of V, D and J genes between the groups. An intraclass correlation of just under 96% for TCR richness and an average of roughly 76% across 66 gene segments were obtained from the blinded duplicates. Here the immuneACCESS table is served through TCRdb, limited to in-frame sequences with V and J called. Missing clones are a known gap in these copies; in checked studies unresolved V genes cover under half, and the rest lacks a known reason. For V, J and clone size, that table is used; D and trimming come from the DNA. The sample table gives 25,000 to 35,000 clones. The ten largest clonotypes hold 17% of the sample.

The origin of this receptor is a woman aged 18-70 years with a cervical HPV16 infection that either progressed to CIN3+ or cleared (not recorded which). The sample consisted of blood buffy coat.

The sequenced part of the CDR3 DNA is TGTGCCAGCAGCCAAGGACAGGCCAATAATTCACCC. Translated, this gives CASSQGQANNSP. The CDR3, in full, reads CASSQGQANNSPLHF. The rearranged chain carries TRBV14 and TRBJ1-6; TRBD1 is a possible D gene, resting on 6 matching bases. Read sequence stops 3 residues before the CDR3 end, and the germline J gene provides the missing end. At the junction V is shortened by 1 base and J by 5 bases, with 9 bases in between. Its CDR3 holds 15 amino acids, cysteine through phenylalanine. Shown are 36 bases from within the CDR3, in frame from base 1. The germline V gene yields SGHDN for CDR1 and FVKESK for CDR2. The full variable domain, completed from the reference TRBV14 and TRBJ1-6 proteins outside the CDR3, reads EAGVTQFPSHSVIEKGQTVTLRCDPISGHDNLYWYRRVMGKEIKFLLHFVKESKQDESGMPNNRFLAERTGGTYSTLKVQPAELEDSGVYFCASSQGQANNSPLHFGNGTRLTVT.